The text below deals with one T cell receptor (beta chain). The antigen remains undetermined. Assay: immunoSEQ multiplex PCR; the TCRdb copy retains only in-frame clones and omits some. The data show 150,000 to 200,000 clones, with 92% seen just once and around 0.98% held by the top ten. The sample belongs to a study of T cell responses to AZD1222 COVID-19 vaccine. CDR1 is LGHDT, CDR2 YNNKEL, per germline (reference sequence). The CDR3 runs to 14 residues. V was trimmed by 0 bases and J by 4 bases, leaving 9 bases between them. Pooling was applied to second doses at about 4 or about 12 weeks. Study-wide points: Spike-spanning, vaccine-associated CD4 TCRs were dominant at 160-218 and 743-854.

The material sequenced was peripheral blood, taken 28 days after the second AZD1222 dose. The chain uses TRBV3-1 (or the pseudogene TRBV3-2) and TRBJ1-2; a weak D match, TRBD1 (6 bases). The sequence was collected from an adult who received the AZD1222 COVID-19 vaccine. CDR3 residues: CASSQDTGSYGYTF. The CDR3 DNA follows: TGTGCCAGCAGCCAAGATACAGGGAGCTATGGCTACACCTTC.